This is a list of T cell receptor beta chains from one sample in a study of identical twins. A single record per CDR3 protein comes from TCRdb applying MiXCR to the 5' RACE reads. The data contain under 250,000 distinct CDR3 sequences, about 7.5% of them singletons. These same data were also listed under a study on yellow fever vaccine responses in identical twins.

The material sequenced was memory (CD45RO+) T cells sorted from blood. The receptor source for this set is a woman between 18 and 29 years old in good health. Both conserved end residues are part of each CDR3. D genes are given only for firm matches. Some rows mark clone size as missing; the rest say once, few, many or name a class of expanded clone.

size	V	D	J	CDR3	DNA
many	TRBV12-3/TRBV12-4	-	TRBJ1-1	CASTMDTEAFF	TGTGCCAGCACTATGGACACTGAAGCTTTCTTT
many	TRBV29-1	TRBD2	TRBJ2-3	CSAEGGRGTDTQYF	TGCAGCGCCGAGGGCGGGAGAGGCACAGATACGCAGTATTTT
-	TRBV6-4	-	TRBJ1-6	CASSEEFNSPLHF	TGTGCCAGCAGTGAGGAATTTAATTCACCCCTCCACTTT
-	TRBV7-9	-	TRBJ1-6	CASSFGQPNSPLHF	TGTGCCAGCAGCTTCGGACAGCCTAATTCACCCCTCCACTTT
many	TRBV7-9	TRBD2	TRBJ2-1	CASSLLAGVEQFF	TGTGCCAGCAGCTTACTAGCGGGGGTTGAGCAGTTCTTC
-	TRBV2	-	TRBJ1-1	CASTTTGGSSEAFF	TGTGCCAGCACCACCACGGGGGGCTCTTCTGAAGCTTTCTTT
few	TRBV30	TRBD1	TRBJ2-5	CAWVKQTGGQTQYF	TGTGCCTGGGTAAAACAGACAGGGGGCCAGACCCAGTACTTC
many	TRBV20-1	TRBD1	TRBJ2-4	CSAKPGQGNIQYF	TGCAGTGCTAAACCGGGACAGGGCAACATTCAGTACTTC
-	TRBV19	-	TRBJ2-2	CASSIGAHTGELFF	TGTGCCAGTAGTATCGGGGCCCACACCGGGGAGCTGTTTTTT
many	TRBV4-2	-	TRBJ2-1	CASSQDRGGGYNEQFF	TGTGCCAGCAGCCAAGATAGGGGGGGGGGCTACAATGAGCAGTTCTTC
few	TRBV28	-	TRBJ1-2	CASRKEGYTF	TGTGCCAGCAGGAAAGAAGGCTACACCTTC
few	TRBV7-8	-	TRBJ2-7	CASSLEEQPRGEQYF	TGTGCCAGCAGCCTAGAGGAACAGCCCCGAGGCGAGCAGTACTTC
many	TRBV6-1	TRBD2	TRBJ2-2	CASRFGGADSGELFF	TGTGCCAGCAGATTCGGGGGGGCAGATTCCGGGGAGCTGTTTTTT
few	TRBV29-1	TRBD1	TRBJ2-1	CSVGVGTGDYNEQFF	TGCAGCGTTGGGGTCGGGACAGGGGACTACAATGAGCAGTTCTTC
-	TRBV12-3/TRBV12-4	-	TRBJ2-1	CASSLAGGGDNEQFF	TGTGCCAGCAGTTTAGCAGGCGGGGGCGACAATGAGCAGTTCTTC
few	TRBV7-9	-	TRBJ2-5	CASSTRWQGYQETQYF	TGTGCCAGCAGCACCCGGTGGCAGGGATACCAAGAGACCCAGTACTTC
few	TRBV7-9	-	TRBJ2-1	CASSPKDRYNEQFF	TGTGCCAGCAGCCCGAAGGACAGATACAATGAGCAGTTCTTC
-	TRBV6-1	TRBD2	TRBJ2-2	CASSKPGLAGAGELFF	TGTGCCAGCAGTAAACCGGGACTAGCGGGGGCCGGGGAGCTGTTTTTT
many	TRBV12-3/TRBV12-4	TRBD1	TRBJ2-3	CASSPRGQGAADTQYF	TGTGCCAGCAGTCCGAGGGGACAGGGGGCCGCAGATACGCAGTATTTT
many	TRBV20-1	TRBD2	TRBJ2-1	CSANTPGLGLDEQFF	TGCAGTGCAAATACCCCGGGACTAGGGTTAGATGAGCAGTTCTTC
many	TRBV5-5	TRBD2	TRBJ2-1	CASSVLAGSPGNEQFF	TGTGCCAGCAGCGTTTTAGCGGGGTCTCCCGGCAATGAGCAGTTCTTC
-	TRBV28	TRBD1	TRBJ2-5	CASSLSRFATGGREGETQYF	TGTGCCAGCAGTTTATCCCGATTTGCGACAGGGGGCCGGGAGGGAGAGACCCAGTACTTC
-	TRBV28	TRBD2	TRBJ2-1	CASSLGGGRRSLNEQFF	TGTGCCAGCAGTTTAGGGGGCGGGAGGAGGAGCTTGAATGAGCAGTTCTTC
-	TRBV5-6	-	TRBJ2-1	CASSIASGVLYNEQFF	TGTGCCAGCAGCATAGCCAGCGGAGTGCTGTACAATGAGCAGTTCTTC
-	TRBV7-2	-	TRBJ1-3	CASRIEPAPGNTIYF	TGTGCCAGCAGAATAGAACCTGCTCCTGGAAACACCATATATTTT
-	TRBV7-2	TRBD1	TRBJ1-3	CASSLIRIGTEGNTIYF	TGTGCCAGCAGCTTAATAAGAATCGGGACAGAGGGGAACACCATATATTTT
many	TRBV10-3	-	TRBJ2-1	CAIHTPGSGDEQFF	TGTGCCATCCACACGCCGGGATCCGGCGATGAGCAGTTCTTC
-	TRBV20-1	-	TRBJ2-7	CSAIVRQRAYSYEQYF	TGCAGTGCTATTGTCCGACAGAGGGCTTACTCCTACGAGCAGTACTTC
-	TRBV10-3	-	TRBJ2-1	CAISGFSNEQFF	TGTGCCATCAGTGGCTTTTCCAATGAGCAGTTCTTC
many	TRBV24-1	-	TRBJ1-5	CATSEGFSNQPQHF	TGTGCCACCAGTGAGGGCTTTAGTAATCAGCCCCAGCATTTT
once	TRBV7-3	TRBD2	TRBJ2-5	CASSLWGGPETQYF	TGTGCCAGCAGCCTATGGGGGGGACCAGAGACCCAGTACTTC
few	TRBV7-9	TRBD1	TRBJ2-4	CASGQGENIQYF	TGTGCCAGCGGACAGGGGGAAAACATTCAGTACTTC
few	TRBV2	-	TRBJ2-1	CASSERAYEQFF	TGTGCCAGCAGTGAAAGGGCTTATGAGCAGTTCTTC
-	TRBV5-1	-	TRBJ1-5	CASSPTGSNQPQHF	TGCGCCAGCAGCCCTACAGGGAGCAATCAGCCCCAGCATTTT
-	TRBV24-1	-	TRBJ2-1	CATSDPYNEQFF	TGTGCCACCAGTGATCCATACAATGAGCAGTTCTTC
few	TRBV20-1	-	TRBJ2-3	CSASGLEGLSTDTQYF	TGCAGTGCTAGCGGTTTGGAAGGGCTGAGCACAGATACGCAGTATTTT
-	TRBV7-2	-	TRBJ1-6	CASSLGAVGDYPLHF	TGTGCCAGCAGCTTAGGCGCGGTAGGGGATTATCCCCTCCACTTT
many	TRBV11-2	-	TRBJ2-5	CASSLEGRTGQETQYF	TGTGCCAGCAGCTTAGAAGGGCGGACCGGCCAAGAGACCCAGTACTTC
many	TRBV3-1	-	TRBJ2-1	CASSHLTPDEQFF	TGTGCCAGCAGCCACCTCACTCCGGATGAGCAGTTCTTC
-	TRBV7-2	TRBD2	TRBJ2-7	CASSLAEASGFYEQYF	TGTGCCAGCAGCTTAGCAGAGGCTAGCGGATTCTACGAGCAGTACTTC
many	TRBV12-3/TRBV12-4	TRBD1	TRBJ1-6	CASSHRTGMKNSPLHF	TGTGCCAGCAGTCACAGGACAGGGATGAAAAATTCACCCCTCCACTTT
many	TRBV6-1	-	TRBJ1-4	CASRGDATNEKLFF	TGTGCCAGCAGGGGAGACGCAACTAATGAAAAACTGTTTTTT
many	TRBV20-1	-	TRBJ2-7	CSAREGPVNYEQYF	TGCAGTGCTAGAGAAGGGCCCGTGAACTACGAGCAGTACTTC
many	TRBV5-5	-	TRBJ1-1	CASSSGLYEAFF	TGTGCCAGCAGCTCGGGGCTGTATGAAGCTTTCTTT
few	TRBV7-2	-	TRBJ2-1	CASSFEKGREQFF	TGTGCCAGCAGCTTCGAGAAAGGACGGGAGCAGTTCTTC
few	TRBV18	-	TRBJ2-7	CASSPPTWAGYEQYF	TGTGCCAGCTCACCACCGACTTGGGCGGGATACGAGCAGTACTTC
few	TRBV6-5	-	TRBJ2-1	CASTQGGNEQFF	TGTGCCAGCACCCAAGGAGGGAATGAGCAGTTCTTC
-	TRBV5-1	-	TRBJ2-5	CASTQAPTGISETQYF	TGCGCCAGCACCCAGGCCCCAACTGGAATATCGGAGACCCAGTACTTC
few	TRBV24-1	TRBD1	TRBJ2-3	CATSDLKVPGQGGDTQYF	TGTGCCACCAGTGATCTAAAGGTGCCGGGACAGGGGGGAGATACGCAGTATTTT
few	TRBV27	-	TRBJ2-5	CASSSGVMRETQYF	TGTGCCAGCAGTTCTGGCGTCATGAGGGAGACCCAGTACTTC
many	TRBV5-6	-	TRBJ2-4	CASSSLDRRLAKNIQYF	TGTGCCAGCAGCTCACTGGATAGGCGGCTAGCCAAAAACATTCAGTACTTC
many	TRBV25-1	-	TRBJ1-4	CASSAQGPLDEKLFF	TGTGCCAGCAGTGCACAGGGCCCCTTGGATGAAAAACTGTTTTTT
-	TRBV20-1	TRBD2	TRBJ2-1	CSARDGREDVEQFF	TGCAGTGCTAGAGACGGACGGGAGGATGTTGAGCAGTTCTTC
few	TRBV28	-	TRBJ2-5	CASSSSGLETQYF	TGTGCCAGCAGTTCGTCAGGGTTAGAGACCCAGTACTTC
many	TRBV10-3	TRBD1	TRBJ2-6	CAISVGTGPSGANVLTF	TGTGCCATCAGTGTTGGGACAGGACCCTCTGGGGCCAACGTCCTGACTTTC
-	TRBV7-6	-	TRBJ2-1	CASSLVGGMGGEQFF	TGTGCCAGCAGCTTAGTGGGCGGGATGGGAGGTGAGCAGTTCTTC
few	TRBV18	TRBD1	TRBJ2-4	CASSPRDRVGGNIQYF	TGTGCCAGCTCACCACGGGACAGGGTAGGAGGAAACATTCAGTACTTC
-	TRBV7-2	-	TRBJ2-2	CASSFARSMAGELFF	TGTGCCAGCAGTTTCGCCAGGAGTATGGCCGGGGAGCTGTTTTTT
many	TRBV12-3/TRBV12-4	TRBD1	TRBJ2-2	CASSPRQGTGELFF	TGTGCCAGCAGTCCCAGACAGGGGACCGGGGAGCTGTTTTTT